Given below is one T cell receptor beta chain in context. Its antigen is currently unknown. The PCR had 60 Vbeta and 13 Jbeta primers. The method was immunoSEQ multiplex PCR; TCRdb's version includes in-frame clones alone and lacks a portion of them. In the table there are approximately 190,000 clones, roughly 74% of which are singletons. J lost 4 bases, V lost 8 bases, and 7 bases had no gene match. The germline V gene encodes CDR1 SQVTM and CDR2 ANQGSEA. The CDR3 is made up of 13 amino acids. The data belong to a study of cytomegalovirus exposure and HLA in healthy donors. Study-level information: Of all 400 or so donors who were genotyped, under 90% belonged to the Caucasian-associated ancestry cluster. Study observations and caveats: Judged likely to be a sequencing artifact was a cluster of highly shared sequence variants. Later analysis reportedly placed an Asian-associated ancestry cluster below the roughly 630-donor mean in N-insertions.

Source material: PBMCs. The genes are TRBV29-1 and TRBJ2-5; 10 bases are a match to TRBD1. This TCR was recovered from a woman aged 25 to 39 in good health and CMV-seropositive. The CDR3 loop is CSMLDRGTETQYF. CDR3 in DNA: TGCAGCATGCTGGACAGGGGGACAGAGACCCAGTACTTC.